Listed below are T cell receptor beta chains from one sample, sequenced in a study of breast tumors, draining lymph nodes, adjacent tissues. TCRdb itself ran the multiplex PCR reads through MiXCR, one entry per CDR3 protein. The table includes some 31,000 distinct CDR3 sequences, roughly three fifths detected once. Sequenced material: breast tumor tissue. These receptors were collected from a female donor with breast cancer. Some clones in this sample may be carry-over from other donors' samples. CDR3s include the opening cysteine and the closing phenylalanine or tryptophan. The order of the fields is clone size, D gene, J gene, V gene, CDR3 protein, CDR3 DNA. A D gene is named only where the DNA matches it firmly. Rows give clone size only sometimes, using once, few, many, or a class for an expanded clone.

clone size: NA
D gene: TRBD2
J gene: TRBJ2-2
V gene: TRBV7-3
CDR3 protein: CASSQGLAFTGELFF
CDR3 DNA: TGTGCCAGCAGCCAGGGACTAGCTTTCACCGGGGAGCTGTTTTTT

clone size: medium-sized
D gene: NA
J gene: TRBJ1-5
V gene: TRBV20-1
CDR3 protein: CSARVADSAYSNQPQHF
CDR3 DNA: TGCAGTGCTAGAGTAGCAGACAGCGCCTATAGCAATCAGCCCCAGCATTTT

clone size: NA
D gene: NA
J gene: TRBJ1-1
V gene: TRBV11-2
CDR3 protein: CASSLVSSMNTEAFF
CDR3 DNA: TGTGCCAGCAGCTTAGTATCCAGCATGAACACTGAAGCTTTCTTT

clone size: once
D gene: NA
J gene: TRBJ1-3
V gene: TRBV7-6
CDR3 protein: CASSLEWGEWNTIYF
CDR3 DNA: TGTGCCAGCAGCTTAGAGTGGGGGGAATGGAACACCATATATTTT

clone size: many
D gene: TRBD2
J gene: TRBJ2-1
V gene: TRBV30
CDR3 protein: CAWSSPPGLAGIRDNEQFF
CDR3 DNA: TGTGCCTGGAGTTCACCTCCGGGACTAGCGGGAATACGCGACAATGAGCAGTTCTTC

clone size: NA
D gene: NA
J gene: TRBJ1-2
V gene: TRBV19
CDR3 protein: CASSTISGSYGYTF
CDR3 DNA: TGTGCCAGCAGTACTATCTCGGGCAGCTATGGCTACACCTTC

clone size: NA
D gene: NA
J gene: TRBJ2-1
V gene: TRBV10-3
CDR3 protein: CAIRGRRAQHNEQFF
CDR3 DNA: TGTGCCATCCGGGGGAGGAGGGCTCAGCACAATGAGCAGTTCTTC

clone size: NA
D gene: TRBD1
J gene: TRBJ2-7
V gene: TRBV20-1
CDR3 protein: CSARVPTGTAPYEQYF
CDR3 DNA: TGCAGTGCTAGAGTCCCAACCGGGACAGCTCCCTACGAGCAGTACTTC

clone size: NA
D gene: TRBD2
J gene: TRBJ2-1
V gene: TRBV20-1
CDR3 protein: CSAAGTSGRNEQFF
CDR3 DNA: TGCAGTGCTGCCGGGACTAGCGGGAGGAATGAGCAGTTCTTC

clone size: NA
D gene: TRBD1
J gene: TRBJ2-7
V gene: TRBV29-1
CDR3 protein: CSVDGAGGGYEQYF
CDR3 DNA: TGCAGCGTTGACGGCGCAGGGGGCGGGTACGAGCAGTACTTC

clone size: NA
D gene: NA
J gene: TRBJ2-2
V gene: TRBV7-3
CDR3 protein: CASSLGTNTGELFF
CDR3 DNA: TGTGCCAGCAGCTTGGGAACTAACACCGGGGAGCTGTTTTTT

clone size: NA
D gene: NA
J gene: TRBJ2-7
V gene: TRBV29-1
CDR3 protein: CSENGTVRLEQYF
CDR3 DNA: TGCAGCGAGAACGGGACTGTTAGATTGGAGCAGTACTTC

clone size: many
D gene: TRBD2
J gene: TRBJ2-3
V gene: TRBV11-2
CDR3 protein: CASRVGVAGGTDTQYF
CDR3 DNA: TGTGCCAGCAGAGTGGGAGTAGCGGGGGGCACAGATACGCAGTATTTT

clone size: medium-sized
D gene: NA
J gene: TRBJ2-2
V gene: TRBV3-2
CDR3 protein: CASSQDRVYSGELFF
CDR3 DNA: TGTGCCAGCAGCCAAGATAGGGTCTATTCGGGGGAGCTGTTTTTT

clone size: NA
D gene: TRBD2
J gene: TRBJ2-7
V gene: TRBV4-2
CDR3 protein: CASSQAPRLAKIGLEQYF
CDR3 DNA: TGTGCCAGCAGCCAAGCGCCAAGACTAGCGAAAATAGGGCTCGAGCAGTACTTC

clone size: NA
D gene: NA
J gene: TRBJ1-4
V gene: TRBV6-1
CDR3 protein: CASSLIATNEKLFF
CDR3 DNA: TGTGCCAGCAGTCTGATAGCAACTAATGAAAAACTGTTTTTT

clone size: NA
D gene: TRBD2
J gene: TRBJ2-1
V gene: TRBV4-3
CDR3 protein: CASSSGLAGLYNEQFF
CDR3 DNA: TGCGCCAGCAGCAGCGGACTAGCGGGACTTTACAATGAGCAGTTCTTC

clone size: NA
D gene: TRBD2
J gene: TRBJ2-1
V gene: TRBV20-1
CDR3 protein: CSARTSGSNEQFF
CDR3 DNA: TGCAGTGCCCGGACTAGCGGGAGCAATGAGCAGTTCTTC

clone size: many
D gene: TRBD1
J gene: TRBJ2-5
V gene: TRBV7-3
CDR3 protein: CASSTGQGRVETQYF
CDR3 DNA: TGTGCCAGCAGCACCGGACAGGGGAGGGTAGAGACCCAGTACTTC

clone size: NA
D gene: NA
J gene: TRBJ1-2
V gene: TRBV4-1
CDR3 protein: CASSQAMARGYTF
CDR3 DNA: TGCGCCAGCAGCCAAGCCATGGCTAGGGGCTACACCTTC

clone size: NA
D gene: TRBD1
J gene: TRBJ2-7
V gene: TRBV5-5
CDR3 protein: CASSWDRDYEQYF
CDR3 DNA: TGTGCCAGCAGCTGGGACAGGGATTACGAGCAGTACTTC

clone size: NA
D gene: NA
J gene: TRBJ2-3
V gene: TRBV7-3
CDR3 protein: CASTPGLGTDTQYF
CDR3 DNA: TGTGCCAGCACCCCAGGATTAGGTACAGATACGCAGTATTTT